A selection of T cell receptor beta chains follows, all from one sample in a study of cytomegalovirus exposure and HLA in healthy donors. Profiled with immunoSEQ multiplex PCR; TCRdb holds only in-frame clones, not every one. Of roughly 90,000 clones listed, 85% are singletons. Input material: PBMCs. The receptors originated from a young man in good health and CMV-seropositive. CDR3s include the opening cysteine and the closing phenylalanine or tryptophan. A D gene is named only where the DNA matches it firmly. Not every row has a clone size; where given, it reads once, few, many or a size class.

D gene | J gene | V gene | clone size | CDR3 protein | CDR3 DNA
- | TRBJ2-3 | TRBV9 | - | CASSPRDTTDTQYF | TGTGCCAGCAGCCCCCGGGACACCACAGATACGCAGTATTTT
TRBD2 | TRBJ2-1 | TRBV11-3 | - | CASSLGLLAGPSDEQFF | TGTGCCAGCAGCTTAGGCCTGCTAGCGGGACCCTCGGATGAGCAGTTCTTC
TRBD2 | TRBJ2-3 | TRBV28 | - | CASSLGLAGSTDTQYF | TGTGCCAGCAGTCTCGGACTAGCGGGGTCCACAGATACGCAGTATTTT
- | TRBJ2-3 | TRBV5-4 | - | CASSLGWRTKGFDTQYF | TGTGCCAGCAGCTTGGGTTGGCGGACAAAGGGATTTGATACGCAGTATTTT
TRBD1 | TRBJ1-5 | TRBV27 | - | CASSLQGNGGQPQHF | TGTGCCAGCAGTCTACAGGGGAATGGGGGTCAGCCCCAGCATTTT
- | TRBJ1-3 | TRBV7-9 | - | CASSLNRERNTIYF | TGTGCCAGCAGCTTAAACAGGGAGCGAAACACCATATATTTT
- | TRBJ2-3 | TRBV30 | - | CAWSVGSSWDTQYF | TGTGCCTGGAGTGTAGGTTCTAGCTGGGATACGCAGTATTTT
TRBD1 | TRBJ1-5 | TRBV6-6 | - | CASIEGASQPQHF | TGTGCCAGCATTGAGGGGGCGAGTCAGCCCCAGCATTTT
TRBD1 | TRBJ1-2 | TRBV4-2 | once | CASSGHRDSIDYTF | TGTGCCAGCAGCGGACACCGGGACAGTATTGACTACACCTTC
- | TRBJ1-5 | TRBV28 | few | CASMGGGGNQPQHF | TGTGCCAGCATGGGAGGGGGGGGCAATCAGCCCCAGCATTTT
- | TRBJ1-3 | TRBV14 | medium-sized | CASSQVHGGYSGNTIYF | TGTGCCAGCAGCCAAGTCCATGGCGGATACTCTGGAAACACCATATATTTT
TRBD1 | TRBJ1-5 | TRBV19 | - | CASSIVAGGGGNQPQHF | TGTGCCAGTAGTATAGTTGCAGGGGGCGGTGGCAATCAGCCCCAGCATTTT
- | TRBJ1-5 | TRBV19 | - | CASTWDTDSNQPQHF | TGTGCCAGTACCTGGGACACTGATAGCAATCAGCCCCAGCATTTT
- | TRBJ2-5 | TRBV2 | - | CASSRQTGEGETQYF | TGTGCCAGCAGTCGGCAGACAGGGGAGGGGGAGACCCAGTACTTC
TRBD1 | TRBJ2-5 | TRBV14 | - | CASSPRTGALISQETQYF | TGTGCCAGCAGCCCCAGGACAGGGGCGCTGATAAGTCAAGAGACCCAGTACTTC
- | TRBJ2-2 | TRBV13 | - | CASSSVPRAGTGELFF | TGTGCCAGCAGCTCCGTTCCGAGGGCGGGCACCGGGGAGCTGTTTTTT
- | TRBJ1-4 | TRBV6-1 | once | CASSERGPTLNEKLFF | TGTGCCAGCAGTGAGCGGGGGCCTACCCTTAATGAAAAACTGTTTTTT
TRBD2 | TRBJ2-1 | TRBV29-1 | - | CSVVFLAGAYNEQFF | TGCAGCGTTGTCTTTCTAGCGGGAGCCTACAATGAGCAGTTCTTC
- | TRBJ2-2 | TRBV10-2 | - | CASSESLSGELFF | TGCGCCAGCAGTGAGTCCCTTTCCGGGGAGCTGTTTTTT
- | TRBJ2-5 | TRBV30 | - | CAWSGLVIETQYF | TGTGCCTGGTCGGGATTGGTTATAGAGACCCAGTACTTC
TRBD1 | TRBJ1-2 | TRBV4-1 | - | CASSQDQGRQGGRYGYTF | TGCGCCAGCAGCCAAGATCAGGGGAGACAGGGGGGAAGATATGGCTACACCTTC
TRBD2 | TRBJ2-1 | TRBV7-9 | - | CASSGQGLAGTKQFF | TGTGCCAGCAGCGGACAGGGACTAGCGGGCACAAAGCAGTTCTTC
TRBD1 | TRBJ1-1 | TRBV9 | once | CASSVGVGQGHAFF | TGTGCCAGCAGCGTAGGAGTGGGACAGGGGCATGCTTTCTTT
- | TRBJ2-1 | TRBV7-9 | once | CASSPFGGTVNEQFF | TGTGCCAGCAGCCCCTTTGGCGGGACGGTTAATGAGCAGTTCTTC